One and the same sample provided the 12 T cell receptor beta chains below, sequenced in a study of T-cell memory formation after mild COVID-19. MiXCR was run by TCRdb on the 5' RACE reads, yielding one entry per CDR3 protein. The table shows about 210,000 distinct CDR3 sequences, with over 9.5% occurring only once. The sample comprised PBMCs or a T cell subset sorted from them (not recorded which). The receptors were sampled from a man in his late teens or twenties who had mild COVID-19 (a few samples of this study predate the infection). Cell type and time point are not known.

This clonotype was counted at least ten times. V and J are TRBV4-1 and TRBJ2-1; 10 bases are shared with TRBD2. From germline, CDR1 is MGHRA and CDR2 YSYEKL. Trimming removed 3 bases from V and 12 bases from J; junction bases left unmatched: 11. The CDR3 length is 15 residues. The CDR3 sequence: CASSQRGSGGARQFF. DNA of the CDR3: TGCGCCAGCAGCCAGAGGGGAAGCGGGGGGGCCCGGCAGTTCTTC.

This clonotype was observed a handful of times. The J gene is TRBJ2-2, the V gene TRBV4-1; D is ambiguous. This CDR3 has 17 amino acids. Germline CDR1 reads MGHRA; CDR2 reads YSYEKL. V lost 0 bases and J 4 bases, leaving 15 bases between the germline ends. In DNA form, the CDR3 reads TGCGCCAGCAGCCAAGAGATCCGCTGGACGGGCACCGGGGAGCTGTTTTTT. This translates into CASSQEIRWTGTGELFF.

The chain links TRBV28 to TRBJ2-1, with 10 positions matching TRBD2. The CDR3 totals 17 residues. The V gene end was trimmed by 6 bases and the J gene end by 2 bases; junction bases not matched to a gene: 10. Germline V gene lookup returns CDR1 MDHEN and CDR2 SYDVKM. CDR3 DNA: TGTGCCAGCAGCCCACTCGAGCGGGGGGGCACCTACAATGAGCAGTTCTTC. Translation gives CASSPLERGGTYNEQFF.

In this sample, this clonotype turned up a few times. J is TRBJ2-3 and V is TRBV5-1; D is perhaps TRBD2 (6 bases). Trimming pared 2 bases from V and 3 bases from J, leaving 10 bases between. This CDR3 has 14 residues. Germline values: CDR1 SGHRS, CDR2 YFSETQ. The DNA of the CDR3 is TGCGCCAGCAGCTTCATAGGGAGGACAGATACGCAGTATTTT. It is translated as CASSFIGRTDTQYF.

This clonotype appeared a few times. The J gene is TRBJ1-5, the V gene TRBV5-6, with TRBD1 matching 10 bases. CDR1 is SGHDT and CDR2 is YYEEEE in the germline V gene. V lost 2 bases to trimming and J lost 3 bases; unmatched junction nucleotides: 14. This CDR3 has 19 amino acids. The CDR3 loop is CASSLKDRGLNWINQPQHF. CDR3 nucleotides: TGTGCCAGCAGCTTAAAGGACAGGGGGTTGAACTGGATCAATCAGCCCCAGCATTTT.

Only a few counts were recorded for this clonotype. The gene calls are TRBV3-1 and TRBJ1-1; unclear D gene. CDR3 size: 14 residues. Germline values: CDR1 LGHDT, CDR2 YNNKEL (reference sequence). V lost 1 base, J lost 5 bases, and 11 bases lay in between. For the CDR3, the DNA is TGTGCCAGCAGCCAAGGCCGCCGTGGGACTGAAGCTTTCTTT. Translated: CASSQGRRGTEAFF.

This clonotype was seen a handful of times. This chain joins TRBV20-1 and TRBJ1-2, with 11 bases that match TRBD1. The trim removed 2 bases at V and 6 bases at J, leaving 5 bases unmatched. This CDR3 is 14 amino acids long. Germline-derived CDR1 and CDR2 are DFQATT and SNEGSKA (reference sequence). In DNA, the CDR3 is TGCAGTGCTAGACGGGACAGGGGGTTAAATGGCTACACCTTC. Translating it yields CSARRDRGLNGYTF.

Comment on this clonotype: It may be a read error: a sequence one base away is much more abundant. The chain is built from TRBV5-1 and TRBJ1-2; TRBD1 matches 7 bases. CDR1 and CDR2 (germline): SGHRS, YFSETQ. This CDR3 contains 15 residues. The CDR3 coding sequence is TGCGACAGCAGCTTGGGACAGCGGCCGAGTCGTGGCTACACCTTC. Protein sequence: CDSSLGQRPSRGYTF.

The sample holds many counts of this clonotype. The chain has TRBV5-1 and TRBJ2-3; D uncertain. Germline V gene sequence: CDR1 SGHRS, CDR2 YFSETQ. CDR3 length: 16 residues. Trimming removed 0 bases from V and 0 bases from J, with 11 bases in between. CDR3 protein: CASSLGGMTSTDTQYF. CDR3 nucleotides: TGCGCCAGCAGCTTGGGGGGAATGACTAGCACAGATACGCAGTATTTT. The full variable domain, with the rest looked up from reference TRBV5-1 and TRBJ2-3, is KAGVTQTPRYLIKTRGQQVTLSCSPISGHRSVSWYQQTPGQGLQFLFEYFSETQRNKGNFPGRFSGRQFSNSRSEMNVSTLELGDSALYLCASSLGGMTSTDTQYFGPGTRLTVL.

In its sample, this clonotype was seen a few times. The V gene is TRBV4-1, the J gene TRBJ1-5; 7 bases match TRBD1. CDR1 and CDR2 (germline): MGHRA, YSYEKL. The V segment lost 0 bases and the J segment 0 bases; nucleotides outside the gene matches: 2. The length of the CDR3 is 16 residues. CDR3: CASSQEGQYSNQPQHF. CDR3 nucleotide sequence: TGCGCCAGCAGCCAAGAGGGACAGTATAGCAATCAGCCCCAGCATTTT.

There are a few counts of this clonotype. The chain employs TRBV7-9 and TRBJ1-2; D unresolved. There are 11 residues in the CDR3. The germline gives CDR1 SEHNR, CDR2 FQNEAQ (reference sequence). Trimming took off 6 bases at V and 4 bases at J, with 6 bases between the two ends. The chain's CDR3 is CASSTLYGYTF. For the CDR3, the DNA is TGTGCCAGCAGTACTCTCTATGGCTACACCTTC.

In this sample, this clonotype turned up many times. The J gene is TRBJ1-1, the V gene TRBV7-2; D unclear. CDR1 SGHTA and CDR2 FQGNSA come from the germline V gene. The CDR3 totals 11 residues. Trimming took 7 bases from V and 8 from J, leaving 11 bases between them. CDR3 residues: CASTPGREAFF. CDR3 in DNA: TGTGCCAGCACCCCCGGCAGAGAAGCTTTCTTT.